This TCR beta chain was sequenced during a study of T-cell reconstitution after alpha-beta-depleted transplantation in children. This clonotype was counted between two and nine times. During its preparation, the TCRbeta library received unique molecular identifiers. TCRdb called the PCR reads again in MiXCR, with one record for every CDR3 protein. The sample consists of hundreds of thousands of distinct CDR3 sequences, more than 9% of them appearing once. Germline CDR1 is SGHTA and CDR2 is FQGNSA. Germline trimming cut 5 bases from V and 2 bases from J; bases unmatched to any gene: 5. CDR3 length: 14 residues.

Material: PBMCs from the stem cell graft donor, obtained from the stem cell graft. The V and J genes are TRBV7-2 and TRBJ2-7, with 8 bases aligning to TRBD2. The sequence came from a human donor who donated a stem cell graft to a child with acute myeloid leukemia. The CDR3 DNA is TGTGCCAGCAGCCCGACTAGCGTCGCCTACGAGCAGTACTTC. Amino acid sequence: CASSPTSVAYEQYF.